This passage covers 21 T cell receptor beta chains from one sample sequenced in a study of OX40 agonist ivuxolimab in advanced cancers. TCRdb's table, derived via immunoSEQ multiplex PCR, lists solely in-frame clones and lacks some. The profile shows about 40,000 clones, around 83% of them singletons. Here the sequenced sample was CD4+ or CD8+ T cells sorted from blood, taken in a trial of the OX40 agonist ivuxolimab. These TCRs come from an adult with an advanced solid tumor such as melanoma, head and neck, liver or kidney cancer.

This clone was seen only once. This chain links TRBV7-2 with TRBJ2-5; maybe TRBD1 (6 bases). The CDR3 runs 14 residues. Germline CDR1 reads SGHTA; CDR2 reads FQGNSA. Trimming took off 3 bases at V and 1 base at J, with 9 bases between the two ends. The CDR3 coding sequence is TGTGCCAGCAGCTTTGACAGGCGCCAAGAGACCCAGTACTTC. Protein: CASSFDRRQETQYF.

V gene TRBV11-3 combines with J gene TRBJ1-1; D gene unclear. The CDR3 consists of 12 residues. V lost 2 bases to trimming and J lost 1 base, with 2 bases between them. Germline lookup yields CDR1 SGHNT and CDR2 YENEEA. CDR3: CASSLWNTEAFF. DNA for the CDR3: TGTGCCAGCAGCTTATGGAACACTGAAGCTTTCTTT. Drawing the rest from reference TRBV11-3 and TRBJ1-1, the complete variable domain is EAGVVQSPRYKIIEKKQPVAFWCNPISGHNTLYWYLQNLGQGPELLIRYENEEAVDDSQLPKDRFSAERLKGVDSTLKIQPAELGDSAVYLCASSLWNTEAFFGQGTRLTVV.

This sequence joins TRBV19 and TRBJ2-7; TRBD1 might be the D (5 bases). There are 14 residues in the CDR3. V was trimmed by 7 bases and J by 5 bases, leaving 18 bases between them. Germline V gene data show CDR1 as LNHDA and CDR2 as SQIVND (reference sequence). The CDR3, as DNA: TGTGCCAGTACCTCTTCCCGTGCCAGGGACGAGCAGTACTTC. Amino acid sequence: CASTSSRARDEQYF. The variable domain in full, completed from reference TRBV19 and TRBJ2-7, reads DGGITQSPKYLFRKEGQNVTLSCEQNLNHDAMYWYRQDPGQGLRLIYYSQIVNDFQKGDIAEGYSVSREKKESFPLTVTSAQKNPTAFYLCASTSSRARDEQYFGPGTRLTVT.

J is TRBJ2-5 and V is TRBV4-3, with 7 positions matching TRBD2. The CDR3 is made up of 15 amino acids. The V gene end was trimmed by 3 bases and the J gene end by 11 bases; junction bases not matched to a gene: 15. Looked up from germline, CDR1 is LGHNA and CDR2 is YSLEER. Here the CDR3 DNA reads TGCGCCAGCAGCCACTTTTTCCGGGAGGAGGGCTCTCAGTACTTC. This gives the protein CASSHFFREEGSQYF.

This chain joins TRBV12-5 and TRBJ2-7; maybe TRBD1 (6 bases). V lost 2 bases and J lost 2, with 7 bases in between. This CDR3 is 13 amino acids long. CDR1 LGHNT and CDR2 FRNRAP come from the germline V gene. DNA for the CDR3: TGTGCTAGTGGTTTGCCAGGGGCCTACGAGCAGTACTTC. This translates into CASGLPGAYEQYF.

The gene calls are TRBV5-4 and TRBJ2-3; 10 bases are shared with TRBD2. V lost 3 bases and J lost 6; bases outside the gene matches: 10. This CDR3 spans 16 amino acids. Germline CDR1 reads SGHNT; CDR2 reads YYREEE (reference sequence). CDR3 sequence reads: CASSYPVAGGSDTQYF. The CDR3, as DNA: TGTGCCAGCAGCTATCCTGTAGCGGGAGGATCTGATACGCAGTATTTT. Combining the CDR3 with reference TRBV5-4 and TRBJ2-3 gives the whole variable domain ETGVTQSPTHLIKTRGQQVTLRCSSQSGHNTVSWYQQALGQGPQFIFQYYREEENGRGNFPPRFSGLQFPNYSSELNVNALELDDSALYLCASSYPVAGGSDTQYFGPGTRLTVL.

J is TRBJ2-3 and V is TRBV6-5; 8 bases match TRBD1. Trimming cost V 8 bases and J 7 bases; bases outside gene matches: 14. The germline gives CDR1 MNHEY, CDR2 SVGAGI. This CDR3 spans 15 amino acids. This CDR3 reads CASSYGTGPRNTQYF. For the CDR3, the DNA is TGTGCCAGCTCTTACGGGACAGGCCCGCGGAATACGCAGTATTTT.

The gene calls are TRBV28 and TRBJ1-2, with D possibly being TRBD1 (6 bases). Trimming stripped 7 bases from V and 1 base from J, with 19 bases between. The V gene's germline CDR1 is MDHEN and CDR2 SYDVKM. The CDR3 totals 16 residues. CDR3 coding DNA: TGTGCCAGCACCGTTAACTGGGACATAAGTAACTATGGCTACACCTTC. Encoded protein: CASTVNWDISNYGYTF.

The chain is built from TRBV4-1 and TRBJ1-6; D not certain. CDR1 and CDR2 from the germline V gene are MGHRA and YSYEKL. The CDR3 runs 12 residues. Trimming took 2 bases from V and 7 from J, leaving 3 bases between them. The CDR3 loop is CASSQLNSPLHF. The DNA of the CDR3 is TGCGCCAGCAGCCAACTCAATTCACCCCTCCACTTT.

This rearrangement joins TRBV12-5 to TRBJ1-1; D uncertain. V shed 7 bases and J shed 1 base, with 10 bases lying between them. The CDR3 length is 13 residues. Germline CDR1 LGHNT, CDR2 FRNRAP. The CDR3 here is CASATIRNTEAFF. The CDR3 DNA reads as TGTGCTAGTGCCACCATCCGGAACACTGAAGCTTTCTTT.

The gene calls are TRBV6-6 and TRBJ2-5; no firm D call. The CDR3 totals 13 residues. Germline lookup yields CDR1 MNHNY and CDR2 SVGAGI (reference sequence). V was trimmed by 6 bases and J by 1 base, leaving 9 bases between them. The CDR3 sequence is CASREELQETQYF. CDR3 nucleotides: TGTGCCAGCAGGGAAGAGCTCCAAGAGACCCAGTACTTC.

This rearrangement joins TRBV28 to TRBJ1-2; 8 bases are a match to TRBD1. The J segment lost 4 bases and the V segment lost 6 bases, leaving 7 bases of the junction unmatched. This CDR3 has 14 amino acids. Germline CDR1 and CDR2: MDHEN and SYDVKM. CDR3 nucleotides: TGTGCCAGCAGCCTTGCCGGGACAGGCTATGGCTACACCTTC. Translated, it gives CASSLAGTGYGYTF.

The chain is built from TRBV6-1 and TRBJ1-1; D may be TRBD1 (6 bases). V gave up 2 bases and J gave up 2 bases, with 15 bases separating them. Germline assignment: CDR1 MNHNS and CDR2 SASEGT. The CDR3 contains 16 residues. The CDR3 nucleotides are TGTGCCAGCAGTGAATATTCAGGGGTCGGCAACACTGAAGCTTTCTTT. It is translated as CASSEYSGVGNTEAFF.

The chain employs TRBV10-1 and TRBJ1-1; D is ambiguous. Germline V gives CDR1 WNHNN, CDR2 SYGVQD (reference sequence). There are 11 residues in the CDR3. Trimming stripped 4 bases from V and 3 bases from J, with 3 bases between. For the CDR3, the DNA is TGCGCCAGCAGTGGACACACTGAAGCTTTCTTT. Translated, it gives CASSGHTEAFF.

The chain employs TRBV4-3 and TRBJ2-3, with D tentatively TRBD2 (6 bases). V was shortened by 0 bases and J by 9 bases, with 19 bases between the two germline ends. Germline CDR1 and CDR2: LGHNA and YSLEER. The CDR3 runs to 16 residues. This CDR3 reads CASSQDRASALGTQYF. The CDR3, as DNA: TGCGCCAGCAGCCAAGATCGGGCTAGCGCCCTGGGAACGCAGTATTTT.

This sequence joins TRBV7-9 and TRBJ2-7; D remains ambiguous. Deletions cut 0 bases from V and 4 bases from J, with 4 bases between. This CDR3 is built from 12 residues. The germline gives CDR1 SEHNR, CDR2 FQNEAQ (reference sequence). The CDR3 nucleotides are TGTGCCAGCAGCTTAGCAGCGTACGAGCAGTACTTC. It specifies CASSLAAYEQYF.

The chain combines TRBV4-3 with TRBJ1-1; TRBD1 is a possible D gene (6 bases). The germline gives CDR1 LGHNA, CDR2 YSLEER. Trimming cost V 1 base and J 11 bases, with 20 bases left between them. CDR3 length equals 15 residues. This CDR3 reads CASSQGRQGLRVAFF. The DNA of the CDR3 is TGCGCCAGCAGCCAAGGGAGGCAGGGGCTAAGGGTGGCTTTCTTT.

The chain joins TRBV5-6 to TRBJ1-1; D is ambiguous. Germline V lookup: CDR1 SGHDT, CDR2 YYEEEE. V was clipped by 1 base and J by 1 base, with 5 bases between them. CDR3 size: 13 residues. The CDR3 sequence is CASSLKENTEAFF. CDR3 coding DNA: TGTGCCAGCAGCTTGAAAGAGAACACTGAAGCTTTCTTT. Drawing the rest from reference TRBV5-6 and TRBJ1-1, the complete variable domain is DAGVTQSPTHLIKTRGQQVTLRCSPKSGHDTVSWYQQALGQGPQFIFQYYEEEERQRGNFPDRFSGHQFPNYSSELNVNALLLGDSALYLCASSLKENTEAFFGQGTRLTVV.

The rearrangement uses TRBV27 and TRBJ2-1, with D perhaps TRBD2 (5 bases). This CDR3 has 14 amino acids. Per the germline V gene, CDR1 is MNHEY and CDR2 is SMNVEV (reference sequence). Trimming left V 2 bases short and J 7 bases short, with 12 bases between. Written as DNA, the CDR3 is TGTGCCAGCAGTTTAAACCGCCCGGGGAATGAGCAGTTCTTC. Translation gives CASSLNRPGNEQFF.

This clone was observed a single time. As DNA, the CDR3 is TGTGCCAGCAGCGACCTTTTCTGGGAGGACACTGAAGCTTTCTTT. Protein: CASSDLFWEDTEAFF. The rearrangement links TRBV9 to TRBJ1-1, with unresolved D. Trimming removed 3 bases from V and 3 bases from J, with 15 bases in between. The CDR3 sequence is 15 residues long. Germline loops: CDR1 SGDLS, CDR2 YYNGEE.

This clone was seen a few times. The gene calls are TRBV5-6 and TRBJ1-1; 11 bases line up with TRBD1. CDR1 and CDR2 from the germline V gene are SGHDT and YYEEEE. V trimming: 0 bases; J trimming: 4 bases; junction bases outside the gene matches: 5. CDR3 size: 16 residues. CDR3 amino acids: CASSLGPGTGGTEAFF. The CDR3 bases are TGTGCCAGCAGCTTGGGTCCCGGGACAGGGGGCACTGAAGCTTTCTTT.